These 14 T cell receptor beta chains came from one sample sequenced in a study of patients and donors after allogeneic stem cell transplantation. TCRdb independently ran MiXCR on the RT-PCR reads; one entry per CDR3 protein. Of roughly 880,000 distinct CDR3 sequences in the sample, more than 15% were seen once. Sequences were obtained from blood, either unsorted or a sorted T cell fraction (not recorded which). The source of these receptors is a human donor who was either an allogeneic HSCT recipient or a stem cell or donor lymphocyte infusion donor (not recorded which). It is not recorded whose cells these are; they may come from a transplant donor.

This clonotype was counted a few times. The chain couples TRBV7-9 to TRBJ1-2, with D uncertain. CDR3 size: 15 residues. The V gene lost 5 bases and the J gene lost 4 bases, with 17 bases spanning the gap. The germline V gene encodes CDR1 SEHNR and CDR2 FQNEAQ (reference sequence). The CDR3 spells CASSPDGSLIYGYTF. The DNA of the CDR3 is TGTGCCAGCAGCCCTGACGGGAGTCTCATCTATGGCTACACCTTC.

This rearrangement joins TRBV9 to TRBJ2-1; 9 bases line up with TRBD2. The length of the CDR3 is 13 residues. The V gene end was trimmed by 1 base and the J gene end by 8 bases; junction bases not matched to a gene: 1. Germline CDR1 and CDR2: SGDLS and YYNGEE. This CDR3 reads CASSVIAGDEQFF. Written as DNA, the CDR3 is TGTGCCAGCAGCGTAATAGCGGGGGATGAGCAGTTCTTC.

This clonotype was detected a few times. The chain links TRBV27 to TRBJ1-5; D unclear. Germline V gives CDR1 MNHEY, CDR2 SMNVEV (reference sequence). This CDR3 comprises 16 residues. Between the trimmed V and J ends, which lost 5 bases and 0 bases, there was a span of 14 bases. CDR3 amino acids: CASSPYSGVSNQPQHF. The DNA for the CDR3 is TGTGCCAGCAGTCCCTACTCAGGAGTTAGCAATCAGCCCCAGCATTTT.

The V and J genes are TRBV6-5 and TRBJ2-7; a possible D gene is TRBD2 (5 bases). Germline CDR1 MNHEY, CDR2 SVGAGI. Between the trimmed V and J ends, which lost 4 bases and 6 bases, there was a span of 13 bases. The CDR3 has 13 residues. The CDR3 DNA is TGTGCCAGCAGTTGGGCCAGCCTAGCCGAGCAGTACTTC. Translated, it gives CASSWASLAEQYF.

The V and J genes are TRBV6-1 and TRBJ2-7; D is possibly TRBD1 (6 bases). This CDR3 is built from 17 residues. The V gene lost 6 bases and the J gene lost 3 bases, with 24 bases spanning the gap. The germline gives CDR1 MNHNS, CDR2 SASEGT. In nucleotides, the CDR3 is TGTGCCAGCAGCCTCCGTGAGGGGGACCTTAAGATCTACGAGCAGTACTTC. This sequence encodes CASSLREGDLKIYEQYF.

The chain carries TRBV28 and TRBJ1-5; 7 bases align to TRBD1. Germline lookup yields CDR1 MDHEN and CDR2 SYDVKM. This CDR3 region has 15 residues. V was clipped by 5 bases and J by 2 bases; unmatched bases: 6. Here the CDR3 DNA reads TGTGCCAGCAGTATCCGGGACAGACGCAATCAGCCCCAGCATTTT. Translated, it gives CASSIRDRRNQPQHF.

The chain has TRBV12-3 or TRBV12-4 and TRBJ1-2, with a tentative D call TRBD1 (5 bases). V was cut by 4 bases and J by 0 bases, with 12 bases left in between. CDR3 length: 15 amino acids. DNA of the CDR3: TGTGCCAGCAGTTCCCCAGGGACGACTAACTATGGCTACACCTTC. It encodes CASSSPGTTNYGYTF.

This clonotype was counted a few times. The chain couples TRBV20-1 to TRBJ2-7; 13 positions match TRBD2. V trimming: 5 bases; J trimming: 3 bases; junction bases outside the gene matches: 4. The CDR3 spans 14 residues. Germline loops: CDR1 DFQATT, CDR2 SNEGSKA (reference sequence). In DNA, the CDR3 is TGCAGTGCTGACGGACTAGCGGGGGACTACGAGCAGTACTTC. Its protein is CSADGLAGDYEQYF.

The J gene is TRBJ1-4, the V gene TRBV21-1; TRBD1 is taken as the D call from the table, unchecked against the DNA. TRBV21-1 is a pseudogene segment. The CDR3 is 14 residues long. The chain's CDR3 is CASSNGGGNEKLFF. CDR3 in DNA: TGTGCCAGCAGCAACGGTGGGGGCAATGAAAAACTGTTTTTT.

This clonotype was counted many times. This chain connects TRBV4-1 to TRBJ2-2; D remains ambiguous. This CDR3 is 15 amino acids long. Per the germline V gene, CDR1 is MGHRA and CDR2 is YSYEKL. The V end lost 0 bases, the J end lost 1 base, and 6 bases lay between the germline ends. The CDR3 nucleotides read TGCGCCAGCAGCCAAGATCGGCTGAACACCGGGGAGCTGTTTTTT. Translated, it gives CASSQDRLNTGELFF.

This clonotype was counted at least ten times. V usage is TRBV6-2 or TRBV6-3 and J usage is TRBJ2-1; unclear D gene. Trimming removed 7 bases from V and 0 bases from J, with 31 bases in between. This CDR3 is built from 21 residues. The germline V gene encodes CDR1 MNHEY and CDR2 SVGEGT. The CDR3 loop reads CASNSPPHTDRPKSSYNEQFF. The CDR3 nucleotides are TGTGCCAGCAACTCACCACCCCACACCGACCGACCTAAGAGCTCCTACAATGAGCAGTTCTTC.

In this sample, this clonotype turned up once. This sequence joins TRBV5-1 and TRBJ1-2; 8 bases match TRBD1. Trimming at V came to 4 bases and at J to 4 bases, leaving 9 bases not matched to a gene. This CDR3 region has 15 residues. Germline V gives CDR1 SGHRS, CDR2 YFSETQ. The CDR3 here is CASSPTPDRAYGYTF. The CDR3 DNA is TGCGCCAGCAGCCCCACCCCGGACAGGGCCTATGGCTACACCTTC.

This clonotype has a handful of counts. The CDR3 nucleotides are TGTGCCAGCAGCTTGGACCGGGGGCACAATTCACCCCTCCACTTT. It yields the protein CASSLDRGHNSPLHF. V gene TRBV5-4 combines with J gene TRBJ1-6; weak D call: TRBD1 (6 bases). Per the germline V gene, CDR1 is SGHNT and CDR2 is YYREEE (reference sequence). With 0 bases removed from V and 7 bases from J, the gap between germline ends came to 11 bases. The length of the CDR3 is 15 residues.

This chain connects TRBV4-2 to TRBJ2-5; TRBD1 is a possible D gene (5 bases). V was clipped by 0 bases and J by 5 bases, with 10 bases between them. The germline V gene has CDR1 LGHNA and CDR2 YNFKEQ. This CDR3 has 14 residues. CDR3 amino acids: CASSQDGAGETQYF. Here the CDR3 DNA reads TGTGCCAGCAGCCAAGATGGGGCCGGGGAGACCCAGTACTTC.